This T cell receptor (beta chain) was sequenced during a study of response to subunit inactivated influenza vaccine. General study results and limits: After each seasonal influenza vaccination, few new T cells are recruited, the authors suggested.

TCRdb fed the RT-PCR reads into MiXCR, producing one record per CDR3 protein. The table lists some 850,000 distinct CDR3 sequences, under 20% of them singletons. Worth noting for this clonotype: The antigen remains undetermined.

CDR1 LGHDT and CDR2 YNNKEL come from the germline V gene (reference sequence). Trimming took off 6 bases at V and 2 bases at J, with 8 bases between the two ends. This CDR3 is built from 14 residues. The receptor was derived from a man between 50 and 59 years old who received an inactivated influenza vaccine. This specimen consisted of PBMCs from blood, obtained more than 4 days after vaccination. The gene calls are TRBV3-1 and TRBJ2-6; D unclear. CDR3 amino acids: CASRNTAGANVLTF. The CDR3 region has the DNA TGTGCCAGCAGAAACACGGCTGGGGCCAACGTCCTGACTTTC.